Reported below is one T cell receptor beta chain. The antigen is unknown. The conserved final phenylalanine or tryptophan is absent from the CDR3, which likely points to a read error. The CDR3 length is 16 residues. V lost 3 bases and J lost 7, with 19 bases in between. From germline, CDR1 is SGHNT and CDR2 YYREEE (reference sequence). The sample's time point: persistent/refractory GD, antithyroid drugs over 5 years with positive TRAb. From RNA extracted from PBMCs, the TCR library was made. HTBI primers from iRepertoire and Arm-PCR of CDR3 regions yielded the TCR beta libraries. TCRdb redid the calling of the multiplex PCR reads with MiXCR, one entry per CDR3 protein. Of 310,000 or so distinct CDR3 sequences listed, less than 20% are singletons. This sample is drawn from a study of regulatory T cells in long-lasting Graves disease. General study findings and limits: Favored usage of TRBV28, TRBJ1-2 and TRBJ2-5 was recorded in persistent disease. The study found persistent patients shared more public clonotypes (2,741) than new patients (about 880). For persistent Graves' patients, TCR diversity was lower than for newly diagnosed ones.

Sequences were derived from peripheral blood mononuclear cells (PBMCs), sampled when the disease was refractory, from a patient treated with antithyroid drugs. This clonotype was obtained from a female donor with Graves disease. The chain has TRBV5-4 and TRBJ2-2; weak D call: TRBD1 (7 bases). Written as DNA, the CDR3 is TGTGCCAGCAGCTCCTCCCAGGGGGGTAACGGCGGGGAGCTGTTTCTT. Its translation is CASSSSQGGNGGELFL.